This TCR beta chain is drawn from a study of breast tumors, draining lymph nodes, adjacent tissues. General study findings and limits: Luminal-like breast cancer showed significantly higher tumor–nontumor repertoire similarity than basal-like.

Regarding this clonotype: The antigen is undetermined. This may arise from a read error, as a much more abundant clone is one base away.

TCRdb re-called the multiplex PCR reads through MiXCR, storing one row per CDR3 protein. The data show around 250,000 distinct CDR3 sequences, under 40% seen once. The lymph nodes were axillary draining lymph nodes from breast cancer patients. V lost 4 bases and J lost 2; bases outside the gene matches: 14. The CDR3 contains 19 residues. Germline CDR1 and CDR2: SGHAT and FQNNGV. This sequence joins TRBV11-2 and TRBJ2-1, with 10 bases matching TRBD2. Sequencing was done on a sample of axillary lymph node tissue. The clonotype originates from a female donor with breast cancer. Some clones in this sample may be carry-over from other donors' samples. The CDR3 bases are TGTGCCAGCAGCTCTAGGGGCCGACCTAGCGGGAGCACCTACAATGAGCAGTTCTTC. This translates into CASSSRGRPSGSTYNEQFF.